This T cell receptor (beta chain) was identified in a study of Graves' ophthalmopathy and Graves' hyperthyroidism. Amplification of the TCR beta CDR3 regions used RNA transcripts (as template). In the first round, RT-PCR was carried out with HTBI primers, and a multiplex PCR formed the second round. TCRdb re-derived calls from the multiplex PCR reads in MiXCR, one entry per CDR3 protein. The sample lists 170,000 or so distinct CDR3 sequences; over 35% were seen once. Ophthalmopathy in the donors was of moderate-to-severe activity, with CAS ≥3, NOSPECS ≥4 and duration under 3 months. The study, taken as a whole, reports: Ophthalmopathy progression was predicted by the model at more than 55% sensitivity and approximately 72% specificity. Sensitivity reached 85% to 90% and specificity roughly 81% for a 13-signature model separating ophthalmopathy from stable hyperthyroidism.

From germline, CDR1 is SQVTM and CDR2 ANQGSEA. The CDR3 extends over 13 amino acids. V was shortened by 2 bases and J by 8 bases, with 15 bases between the two germline ends. This clonotype appeared many times. Its antigen remains unknown. The sequence came from a woman aged 40 to 50 with Graves' ophthalmopathy. J is TRBJ1-2 and V is TRBV29-1; D is undetermined. The sequencing input was peripheral blood. In DNA form, the CDR3 reads TGCAGCGTTGAATTGAGTAGGAAGCGAGGCTACACCTTC. As protein: CSVELSRKRGYTF.